The next 3 T cell receptor beta chains were all read from a single sample in a study of blood T cell repertoires in COVID-19. TCRdb's copy holds only in-frame clones and misses some; the assay was immunoSEQ multiplex PCR. The profile shows about 150,000 clones, 84% of them singletons. Sequencing was performed on peripheral blood. The receptors were gathered from a man in his 70s with acute or convalescent COVID-19.

This rearrangement joins TRBV5-4 to TRBJ2-3; 9 nucleotides align to TRBD1. CDR3 length: 16 amino acids. Germline CDR1 reads SGHNT; CDR2 reads YYREEE (reference sequence). V shed 3 bases, J shed 2 bases, and the junction held 7 bases outside the gene matches. The CDR3 spells CASSSPGQGYTDTQYF. The CDR3 DNA reads TGTGCCAGCAGCTCGCCGGGACAGGGATACACAGATACGCAGTATTTT. Filled out from reference TRBV5-4 and TRBJ2-3, the complete variable domain reads ETGVTQSPTHLIKTRGQQVTLRCSSQSGHNTVSWYQQALGQGPQFIFQYYREEENGRGNFPPRFSGLQFPNYSSELNVNALELDDSALYLCASSSPGQGYTDTQYFGPGTRLTVL.

The chain carries TRBV5-5 and TRBJ1-4; 9 bases match TRBD1. CDR3 size: 16 residues. CDR1 and CDR2 from the germline V gene are SGHKS and YYEKEE (reference sequence). The trim removed 4 bases at V and 8 bases at J, leaving 12 bases unmatched. CDR3 amino acids: CASSPRQGDGEEKLFF. As DNA, the CDR3 is TGTGCCAGCAGCCCTAGACAGGGGGACGGGGAGGAAAAACTGTTTTTT.

This chain joins TRBV28 and TRBJ2-2, with D possibly being TRBD2 (6 bases). Trimming cost V 2 bases and J 6 bases, with 19 bases left between them. The CDR3 is 17 amino acids. Germline loops: CDR1 MDHEN, CDR2 SYDVKM. The CDR3 bases are TGTGCCAGCAGTTTAACCCCCGGGAACGGAGGGGCCGGGGAGCTGTTTTTT. Its protein product is CASSLTPGNGGAGELFF.